This T cell receptor (beta chain) is drawn from a study of beta chain features in type 1 diabetes. At the level of the study: The patients were much like the healthy donors in age, gender and cell yields.

The investigators reverse transcribed all of the isolated RNA, so they sequenced expressed TCRB transcripts. Clones were read by immunoSEQ multiplex PCR, and TCRdb kept only the in-frame ones, dropping some. The table shows fewer than 250,000 clones, with roughly 9.6% occurring only once. V gave up 9 bases and J gave up 6 bases, with 12 bases separating them. Germline CDR1 and CDR2: MNHNY and SVGAGI (reference sequence). This CDR3 has 12 amino acids. One heparinised draw of blood, averaging around 100 mL, came from each donor. The chain employs TRBV6-6 and TRBJ1-5; weak D call: TRBD1 (5 bases). The sample consisted of naive CD4+ T cells from blood. The receptor's source is a young woman in good health. DNA of the CDR3: TGTGCCAGTTCAGGGAACGGTCAGCCCCAGCATTTT. It encodes CASSGNGQPQHF.